This TCR beta chain was obtained from a study of blood T cell repertoires in COVID-19 (dated by TCRdb to the early 2020s). Regarding the research as a whole: The collaborator samples originated in the United States, Italy and Spain and spanned the acute and convalescent phases of COVID-19. A freely available public database, intended as a resource for researchers studying the immune response to SARS-CoV-2, is where the repertoires were released. The material from the prospective study consisted of cDNA or gDNA derived from T cells, B-cell-depleted T cells, or PBMCs. A de-identified subject ID, COVID-19 status, age in years and sex were almost always included in the sample metadata. Deeply sampled blood TCRbeta repertoires from subjects exposed to, actively infected with, or recovered from COVID-19 were included in the dataset. The samples were drawn from the first 160 participants of the ongoing ImmuneRACE study and from 1,254 subjects provided by 6 global collaborators. HLA class I and class II types, where available, came from metadata supplied by the sample provider rather than from assay-based typing. The investigation overall reported the following: Clinical and demographic metadata were provided uncurated, with the amount varying by source and participant.

With regard to this clone: Its binding antigen is unknown. No per-base quality is available; no much larger clone lies one base away.

One collaborating source in Seattle enrolled patients while the patients were actively infected and followed the patients over time throughout the course of disease. The collaborating institutions used their own protocols to collect whole blood in K2EDTA tubes. For TCRbeta analysis, collaborator samples were shipped as frozen whole blood, as isolated PBMCs, or as DNA extracted from either sample type. TCRbeta CDR3 regions were amplified from genomic DNA by means of the immunoSEQ Assay, a bias-controlled multiplex PCR. The study's own analysis went as follows. Within the assay, amplification of reference gene primers was used to estimate how many nucleated cells each sample contained. To quantify the absolute abundance of each unique TCRbeta CDR3 rearrangement, sequence reads were collapsed and filtered. For each sample, productive Simpson clonality was calculated as the square root of Simpson's diversity index across productive rearrangements. Imported from immuneACCESS, the table was reduced by TCRdb to in-frame sequences with V and J called. These copies leave out some clones; in studies compared against another copy, an unresolved V gene accounts for under half, and the cause of the remainder is not known. D and trimming were read from the DNA, whereas the V and J calls and clone size are those reported in that table. The sample contains almost 95,000 clones, 70% to 90% of them found a single time. Of the sample, about 17% is held by the ten largest clones.

Sequenced sample: peripheral blood. This receptor was taken from a woman aged 55-70 years with COVID-19, enrolled during active disease.

The DNA reads as follows: TGTGCCAGTACACAGGGTTATGATCAGCCCCAGCATTTT. Its protein is CASTQGYDQPQHF. The receptor chain draws on TRBV19 and TRBJ1-5; D gene: possibly TRBD1, on 6 matching bases. The germline V gene (reference sequence) provides CDR1 LNHDA and CDR2 SQIVND. From the cysteine through the phenylalanine, the CDR3 covers 13 amino acids. Of the read, only the CDR3 DNA is kept; its 39 bases are in frame from base 1. V is shortened by 7 bases, J by 5 bases, and the region joining them spans 12 bases.